This T cell receptor (beta chain) was observed in a study of CD8 T cells in Susac syndrome. Trimming took 1 base from V and 0 from J, leaving 12 bases between them. This CDR3 has 17 amino acids. Germline V lookup: CDR1 LGHNA, CDR2 YNFKEQ. Random hexamers were used to reverse transcribe the RNA input (0.5 to 1 ug). From the immunoSEQ multiplex PCR reads, TCRdb called clonotypes with MiXCR, one entry per CDR3 protein. This sample yields 180,000 or so distinct CDR3 sequences, of which just under 95% are seen a single time; approximately 0.1% belongs to the top ten. This clonotype originated in a human donor in good health. The V gene is TRBV4-2, the J gene TRBJ2-2; D is perhaps TRBD1 (6 bases). The sequenced sample consisted of CD4+ T cells from PBMCs. This CDR3 reads CASSQVRGHTNTGELFF. DNA for the CDR3: TGTGCCAGCAGCCAAGTTAGGGGACACACGAACACCGGGGAGCTGTTTTTT.